What follows are 2 T cell receptor beta chains derived from one specimen sequenced in a study of CD8 T cells in Susac syndrome. It was with random hexamers that 0.5 to 1 ug RNA was reverse transcribed. TCRdb passed the immunoSEQ multiplex PCR reads through MiXCR, listing each CDR3 protein once. The top ten clones hold 0.085% to 0.095% of a sample with 200,000 to 250,000 distinct CDR3 sequences, 95% of them seen once. The sequenced sample was CD4+ T cells from PBMCs. Receptor source: a human donor with multiple sclerosis.

The chain is built from TRBV3-1 and TRBJ2-1; 11 bases align to TRBD1. The CDR3 is 18 amino acids. The germline V gene encodes CDR1 LGHDT and CDR2 YNNKEL (reference sequence). V gave up 3 bases and J gave up 4 bases; unmatched junction bases: 11. The CDR3 is CASSHYLGQGARYNEQFF. In nucleotides, the CDR3 is TGTGCCAGCAGCCACTACCTCGGACAGGGGGCCCGGTACAATGAGCAGTTCTTC.

The chain has TRBV27 and TRBJ2-4, with D perhaps TRBD1 (6 bases). Per germline, CDR1 MNHEY and CDR2 SMNVEV (reference sequence). V lost 4 bases, J lost 1 base, and 14 bases lay in between. The CDR3 spans 16 residues. CDR3 sequence reads: CASSSPGQGAKNIQYF. The CDR3 DNA is TGTGCCAGCAGTTCCCCCGGGCAGGGGGCCAAAAACATTCAGTACTTC.